Sequencing of this T cell receptor (beta chain) was carried out in a study of cytomegalovirus exposure and HLA in healthy donors. This PCR relied on a set of 60 Vbeta primers and 13 Jbeta primers. As handled by the study authors: In a later analysis, of about 80 million unique beta chains, roughly 11 million appeared in at least two donors. Assay: immunoSEQ multiplex PCR; the TCRdb copy retains only in-frame clones and omits some. That table gives V, J and clone size, and the DNA gave D and trimming. The sample records some 120,000 clones, around three quarters being singletons. This CDR3 region has 14 residues. Per germline, CDR1 GTSNPN and CDR2 SVGIG (reference sequence). The V end was cut by 2 bases, the J end by 9 bases, with 17 bases between.

The sequenced sample consisted of PBMCs. The sequence came from a man between 18 and 29 years old in good health and CMV-seronegative. The V gene is TRBV30, the J gene TRBJ1-5; possible D gene TRBD1, 6 bases. CDR3 DNA sequence: TGTGCCTGGAGTATACCGGGACACCCATCGCCCCAGCATTTT. It is translated as CAWSIPGHPSPQHF.